This entry features one TCR beta chain sequence. This clonotype has only one observation. The antigen this receptor binds is unknown. It has no much larger one-base neighbor in the sample; base qualities were not kept. This entry is derived from a study of blood T cells in healthy people across ages (dated by TCRdb to 2014 to 2015). With respect to the entire study: Template switching captured roughly one uniquely barcoded TCR beta cDNA molecule per two T cells in model experiments. To avoid experimental bias, donors of different ages were randomly spread across the sequencing lanes. To track age-related changes in TCR beta repertoire diversity, the study relied on deep sequencing normalized with unique cDNA molecular identifiers. The donors were divided into four age groups: young (average about 16 years), middle-aged (about 40), aged (around 67) and long-lived (roughly 88). For two donors (one aged 18 to 29 and one aged 80 or older), the study analyzed two additional independent replicas of 1 million unique cDNA reads from the same blood draw. What the research found in general, with its limitations: Observed TCR beta diversity per million T cells fell roughly linearly with age, and a significant reduction was already apparent by age about 38. Total diversity estimates from one million sequenced T cells were considered lower bounds and underestimates. Because the CMV infection status of the donors was unknown, age-related changes in expanded clonotypes may potentially have been confounded. Since profiling was done on bulk unsorted PBMCs, naive and antigen-experienced compartments could not be conclusively compared. A strong correlation was found between observed TCR beta diversity and the percentage of naive T cells measured by flow cytometry. Compared with the aged group, the long-lived group had more naive CD4+ T cells, fewer expanded clones and increased TCR diversity, suggesting age selection.

The protocol used for the library was 5' RACE. The sequencing machine was an Illumina HiSeq 2500. A second PCR of 7 to 11 cycles was performed with a sample-barcoded 5' primer and a J-beta primer mix. A template-switch 5' adaptor carrying 12 random nucleotides introduced a unique molecular identifier onto each TCR beta cDNA molecule. Each sample yielded at least 2.5 million CDR3-containing paired-end reads. First-strand cDNA synthesis was performed from all RNA using the Mint cDNA synthesis kit, with priming by a TRBC-specific oligonucleotide. Following uracil-DNA glycosylase treatment, a first 18-cycle PCR with universal primers M1SS and BC2_uni_R was performed on all cDNA. The original methods were these. Normalization of each sample was performed by random selection of 1 million high-quality reads, each carrying a distinct molecular identifier. Instead of being binned into consensus sequences, reads that shared molecular identifiers were thrown out. MiTCR, with a Q25 quality threshold and the strictest error-elimination algorithm, was used for CDR3 identification, clonotype clustering and error correction. A nonparametric unseen species model using Euler transformation provided a lower-bound estimate of total TCR beta diversity. TCRdb took the public reads, trimmed them with fastp at Q25, ran MiXCR for clone calling and kept in-frame beta chains. CDR3 protein duplicates are merged, each entry listing the most common genes and DNA. These V and J calls originate from TCRdb's pipeline instead of the authors' own analysis. Counted in this sample were 780,000 or so distinct CDR3 sequences; around 50% of them appeared once. Roughly 24% of the sample goes to the ten largest clones.

The donors were some 36 Caucasian individuals from Russia, aged 6 to 90 years, who were systemically healthy. Each donor gave around 9.5 milliliters of peripheral blood, collected into EDTA-treated Vacutainer tubes. Ficoll-Paque density-gradient centrifugation was used to isolate PBMCs, with at least 6.5 million obtained per sample. Trizol reagent was used to extract total RNA from the PBMCs, yielding at least 6 micrograms per sample. Naive CD45RAhigh/CD27high T cell percentages were measured by flow cytometry on a PBMC aliquot from every donor. This TCR derives from a man aged 35 to 55 in good health. The source material was blood.

Read as DNA, the sequence is TGTGCCAGCAGTTACTCGAAGGGGTCAGGGGGTAGGGATGGCTACACCTTC. Translation gives CASSYSKGSGGRDGYTF. The rearrangement combines TRBV6-5 with TRBJ1-2; TRBD1 aligns with 7 central bases. Counted from cysteine to phenylalanine, this CDR3 has 17 amino acids. Only the CDR3 DNA stays, 51 bases, in frame from base 1. The germline V gene specifies MNHEY as CDR1 and SVGAGI as CDR2. Trimming removed 0 bases from V and 6 bases from J; the gene matches leave 13 bases unexplained.